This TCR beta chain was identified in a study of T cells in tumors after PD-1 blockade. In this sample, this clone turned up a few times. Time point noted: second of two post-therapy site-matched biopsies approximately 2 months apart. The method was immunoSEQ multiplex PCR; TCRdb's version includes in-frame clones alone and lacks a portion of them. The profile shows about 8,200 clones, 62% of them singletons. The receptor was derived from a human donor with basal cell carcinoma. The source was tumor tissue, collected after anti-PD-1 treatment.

The CDR3 region is CASTHSGATSNEQFF. The CDR3 coding sequence is TGCGCCAGCACCCACAGCGGGGCAACAAGCAATGAGCAGTTCTTC. The chain is built from TRBV4-1 and TRBJ2-1; 7 nucleotides align to TRBD2. V lost 7 bases and J lost 6; bases outside the gene matches: 12. This CDR3 spans 15 amino acids. Germline CDR1 and CDR2: MGHRA and YSYEKL.